The clone carrying this TCR beta chain was picked up a small number of times. Its target is not known. This entry belongs to a study of CD8+CD57+ T cells in acquired aplastic anemia. The wider study: The sorted CD4+ and CD8+ cells yielded an average around 3 ug of DNA.

Study outcomes and limitations: Patients shared about 30 CD8+ CDR3 sequences with controls. Statistical testing detected no significant gap in CD8+ Simpson's diversity between patients and controls.

V was trimmed by 1 base and J by 4 bases, leaving 4 bases between them. The germline CDR1 and CDR2 sequences are LNHNV and YYDKDF (reference sequence). This CDR3 comprises 12 residues. Genomic DNA templated the TCR beta VDJ and CDR3 profiling. TCRdb re-called the reads through MiXCR, storing one row per CDR3 protein. The sample yields some 180,000 distinct CDR3 sequences, approximately 49% seen once. Sequencing was done on a sample of sorted CD4+, CD8+, or CD8+CD57+ T cells (not recorded which) from PBMCs. The sequence came from a human donor in good health. The chain has TRBV15 and TRBJ2-5; D uncertain. In DNA, the CDR3 is TGTGCCACCAGCAGAGTTGGAGAGACCCAGTACTTC. Translated, it gives CATSRVGETQYF.